The rows below give T cell receptor beta chains drawn from one sample of a study of T-cell memory formation after mild COVID-19. TCRdb itself ran the 5' RACE reads through MiXCR, one entry per CDR3 protein. The table includes around 300,000 distinct CDR3 sequences, roughly 8% detected once. Material for sequencing was PBMCs or a T cell subset sorted from them (not recorded which). The receptors stem from a man in his late teens or twenties who had mild COVID-19 (a few samples of this study predate the infection). Cell type and time point are not known. Each CDR3 is given without its conserved first and last residue.

V	length	CDR3
TRBV4-3	12	ASSQDTRADTQY
TRBV18	14	ASSPSWGDSNQPQH
TRBV30	12	AWSRQGVDYEQY
TRBV12-3/TRBV12-4	15	ASRPRPLDSNQETQY
TRBV5-5	14	ASSLSGQGGTDTQY
TRBV24-1	15	ATSDLRGRSENTEAF
TRBV18	13	ASSPPAGVYNEQF
TRBV6-2/TRBV6-3	13	ASSIQGTYNSPLH
TRBV6-2/TRBV6-3	13	ASSKRLAQQETQY
TRBV7-9	15	ASSSTVGQLNTGELF
TRBV28	12	ASSPFLMRSPLH
TRBV18	12	ASSPMATNEKLF
TRBV5-1	12	ASSLDGDRGIQY
TRBV7-9	12	ASSRTGIGEKLF
TRBV5-1	13	ASSLAGTGQETQY
TRBV29-1	10	SLQTDSYEQY
TRBV4-3	15	ASSEGIRGTYTGELF
TRBV20-1	14	SARDPPGRMNTEAF
TRBV20-1	12	SARDQRARDTQY
TRBV12-3/TRBV12-4	11	ASSLGASYGYT
TRBV20-1	12	SALSSPGIYGYT
TRBV20-1	10	SARVFADTQY
TRBV19	16	ASTRLPRDRYSNQPQH
TRBV4-1	12	ASSQVGVADTQY
TRBV5-5	11	ASSFRRDTEAF
TRBV5-1	12	ASGTGQGGNEQF
TRBV20-1	11	GSRDVANYGYT
TRBV6-1	13	ASSGNWGSDEKLF
TRBV6-5	12	ASSYWAGAYEQY
TRBV5-1	15	ASSLAVVAGGNNEQF
TRBV6-5	10	ASSFTGAEAF
TRBV11-2	14	ASSLHGGSVNTEAF
TRBV27	13	ASSSTGYTNYGYT
TRBV5-1	13	ASSFLAMSTDTQY
TRBV11-2	13	ASSLGQGGGNTIY
TRBV9	13	ASSVGLAVFDTQY
TRBV29-1	9	SVEEQGGQY
TRBV4-1	10	ASSQDQETQY
TRBV4-1	19	ASSPYPGLAGNLSGANVLT
TRBV7-2	12	ASSSLQGAVFYT
TRBV12-3/TRBV12-4	10	ASSFAAAQAF
TRBV27	12	ASSYRGPSYEQY
TRBV5-1	13	ASSSLTGASYEQY
TRBV5-1	15	ASSSRRGGAVSDTQY
TRBV12-3/TRBV12-4	11	ASDQGSNQPQH
TRBV7-3	11	ASRRSGNSPLH
TRBV11-2	12	ASSLPGGAYEQY
TRBV6-5	14	ASSYSWRAVDEKLF
TRBV27	15	ASSLFPLAGSTDTQY
TRBV20-1	13	SASGGAVSKNIQY
TRBV7-9	15	ASSPPGSSGSNQPQH
TRBV20-1	11	SARGEGHSPLH
TRBV6-2/TRBV6-3	13	ASNPLAGGQETQY